This T cell receptor (beta chain) was recovered during a study of a mutant IDH1 vaccine in newly diagnosed glioma. At the level of the study: Administration of eight vaccinations to patients took place in weeks 1, 3, 5, 7, 11, 15, 19, 23. With temozolomide cycles, or 4-6 weeks after radiotherapy alone, vaccination was started. Most patients had received both radiotherapy and temozolomide, the prior options being radiotherapy, temozolomide, or both. Study-wide points: The vaccine induced immune responses, and these occurred in 93.3% of patients.

Germline V gene data show CDR1 as SGDLS and CDR2 as YYNGEE. This CDR3 comprises 14 residues. V lost 7 bases and J 0 bases, leaving 13 bases between the germline ends. Profiling relied on immunoSEQ multiplex PCR, and the TCRdb table lists in-frame clones only, not all of them. This sample has 25,000 to 35,000 clones, with around 87% found just once. Described time point: week 23, last vaccination. Every vaccine dose comprised 300 ug of mutant IDH1 20-mer peptide plus topical imiquimod. As regards this clone: As yet, its antigen is unknown.

The TCR comes from a man between 35 and 55 years old with glioma. The rearrangement links TRBV9 to TRBJ1-2; D gene unclear. Here the sequenced sample was PBMCs, taken from a glioma patient whose treatment included an IDH1 peptide vaccine. CDR3 in amino acids: CASSPGQTNYGYTF. The CDR3, as DNA: TGTGCCAGCTCCCCAGGCCAGACTAACTATGGCTACACCTTC.